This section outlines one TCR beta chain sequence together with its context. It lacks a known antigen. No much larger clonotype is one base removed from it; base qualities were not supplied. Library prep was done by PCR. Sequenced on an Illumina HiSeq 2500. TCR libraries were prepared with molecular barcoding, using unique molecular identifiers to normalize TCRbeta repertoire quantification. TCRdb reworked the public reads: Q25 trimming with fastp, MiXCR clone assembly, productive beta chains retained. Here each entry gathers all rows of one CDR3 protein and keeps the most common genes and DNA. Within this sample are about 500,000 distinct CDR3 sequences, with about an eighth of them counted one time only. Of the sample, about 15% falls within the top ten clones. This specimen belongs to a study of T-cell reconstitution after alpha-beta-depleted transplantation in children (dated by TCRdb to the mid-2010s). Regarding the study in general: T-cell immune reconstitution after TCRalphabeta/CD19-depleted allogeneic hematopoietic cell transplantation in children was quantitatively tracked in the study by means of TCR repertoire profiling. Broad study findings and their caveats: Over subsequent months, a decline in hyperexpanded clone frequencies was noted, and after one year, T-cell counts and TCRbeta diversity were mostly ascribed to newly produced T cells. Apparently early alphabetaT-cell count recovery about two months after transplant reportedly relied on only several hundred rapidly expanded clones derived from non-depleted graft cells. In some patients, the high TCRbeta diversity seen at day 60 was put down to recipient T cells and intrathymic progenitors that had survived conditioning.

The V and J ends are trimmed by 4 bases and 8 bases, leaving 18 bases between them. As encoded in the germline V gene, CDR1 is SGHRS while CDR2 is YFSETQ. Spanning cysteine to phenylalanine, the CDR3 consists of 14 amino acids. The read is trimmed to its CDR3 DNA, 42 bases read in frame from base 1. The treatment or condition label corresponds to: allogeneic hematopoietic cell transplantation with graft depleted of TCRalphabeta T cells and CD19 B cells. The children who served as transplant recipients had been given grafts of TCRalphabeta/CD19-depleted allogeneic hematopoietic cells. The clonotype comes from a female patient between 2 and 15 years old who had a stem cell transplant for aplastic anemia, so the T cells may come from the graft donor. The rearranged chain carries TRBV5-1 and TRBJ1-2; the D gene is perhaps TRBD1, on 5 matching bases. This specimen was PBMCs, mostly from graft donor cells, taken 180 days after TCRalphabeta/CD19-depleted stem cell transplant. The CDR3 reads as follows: CASSPSGTTGGYTF. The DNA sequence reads TGCGCCAGCAGCCCGTCGGGGACGACGGGAGGCTACACCTTC.